This T cell receptor beta chain was identified during a study of cytomegalovirus exposure and HLA in healthy donors. Amplification used 60 Vbeta primers and 13 Jbeta primers. Only in-frame clones appear in the TCRdb table, and some are missing; sequencing was by immunoSEQ multiplex PCR. The table lists fewer than 130,000 clones, over 60% of them singletons, with under 1.5% in the top ten. There are 16 residues in the CDR3. Trimming took 4 bases from V and 1 from J; bases not matched to a gene: 6. Germline assignment: CDR1 MNHEY and CDR2 SVGAGI. Note on this clone: The antigen is unknown.

Study-wide results and limits: Earlier results showed most TCR beta V segments being productive about 87% or about 30% of the time.

This TCR came from a woman aged 25 to 45 in good health and CMV-seronegative. What was sequenced was PBMCs. This sequence joins TRBV6-5 and TRBJ1-5, with TRBD1 matching over 8 bases. The CDR3: CASSSGQGGSNQPQHF. As DNA, the CDR3 is TGTGCCAGCAGTTCCGGACAGGGAGGGAGCAATCAGCCCCAGCATTTT.